This entry describes one T cell receptor beta chain. No cognate antigen has been identified for it. No much larger clone is present one base from it, and per-base qualities are unavailable. This entry is derived from a study of identical twins (dated by TCRdb to the mid-2010s). General notes on the study: To test whether fetal clonotypes persist, this study deep-sequenced TCR alpha and beta repertoires from monozygotic twins, from unrelated adults of various ages, and from cord blood. Replicate twin experiments were performed at different times using different library preparation protocols to rule out contamination.

Its CDR3 holds 15 amino acids, cysteine through phenylalanine. The retained sequence is limited to the CDR3, 45 bases, with the frame set at the first base. V is pruned by 8 bases and J by 2 bases, leaving 5 bases of the junction without a gene match. CDR1 MNHEY and CDR2 SVGEGT were looked up in the germline V gene. General study outcomes and caveats: Zero-insertion analyses could be partly confounded by invariant T cells such as MAIT and iNKT, though diverse VJ usage argued against such confounding for most clonotypes. Because the same donors could not be followed over many years, the conclusions depended on cross-sectional statistical analysis. Out-of-frame TCR alpha sharing in monozygotic twins was systematically underestimated by recombination models, whereas sharing between unrelated individuals was in agreement with the recombination models. Fewer insertions were carried by abundant cord blood beta clonotypes; a weaker similar trend was observed in young adult naive repertoires, while no such trend was observed in memory repertoires. Compared with coincidental sharing between unrelated individuals, out-of-frame TCR alpha sequences shared between twins showed an excess of sequences with low generation probability. Excess twin sharing in beta out-of-frame sequences was weaker because fewer shared sequences lowered the signal-to-noise ratio.

Library preparation employed 5' RACE. The sequencer was an Illumina HiSeq 2000. Template switching introduced a universal primer binding site; the final cDNA contained a unique molecular identifier, enabling accurate counting of TCR cDNA molecules. Specific primers in the conserved constant-segment region were used to synthesize first-strand cDNA for TCR alpha and beta chains. To control for contamination, each cDNA library was double barcoded with a SMART-Mk sample barcode plus Illumina barcodes. TruSeq adapter sequences, together with Illumina sample barcodes, were added in two successive PCR steps. TCR alpha and beta cDNA libraries were sequenced on the Illumina HiSeq platform with custom primers. Per the authors' processing: MiGEC was used to process raw reads and extract unique molecular identifiers, and MiXCR was used to find CDR3 positions. For each individual, recombination models were inferred using an EM algorithm with the repgenHMM and IGoR tools. The tcR package in R was used for shared clonotype analysis, with sharing normalized by the product of cloneset sizes. To study raw recombination free of thymic and clonal selection effects, out-of-frame nonproductive sequences were analyzed. In-frame beta chains were kept once TCRdb had trimmed the public reads at Q25 with fastp and called clones with MiXCR. Each entry merges the rows of one CDR3 protein and shows their most common DNA and genes. The V and J calls reflect TCRdb's pipeline rather than the authors' work. The table for this sample lists about 490,000 distinct CDR3 sequences; approximately 14% of them were counted only once. Roughly 0.44% of the sample belongs to the ten largest clones.

Only healthy Caucasian donors were included. Three pairs of female monozygotic twins, all aged about 18 to 30 years, made up the twin cohort. Positive isolation kits from Invitrogen were used to isolate the CD4+ and CD8+ T cell populations. The same sample was also studied in work on yellow fever vaccine responses in identical twins. As the second publication notes: The authors reported that the T cell response to vaccination in identical twins appeared partly convergent and partly personalized. In identical twins, the study followed T cell clones that responded to the vaccine with precision.

The specimen was CD4+ T cells sorted from blood. The sequence came from a woman between 18 and 29 years old in good health. This sequence uses TRBV6-2 or TRBV6-3 and TRBJ2-6, with 8 bases in between that match TRBD1. The CDR3 in this case is CASVSGGPGANVLTF. The DNA sequence follows: TGTGCCAGCGTGTCAGGGGGCCCTGGGGCCAACGTCCTGACTTTC.